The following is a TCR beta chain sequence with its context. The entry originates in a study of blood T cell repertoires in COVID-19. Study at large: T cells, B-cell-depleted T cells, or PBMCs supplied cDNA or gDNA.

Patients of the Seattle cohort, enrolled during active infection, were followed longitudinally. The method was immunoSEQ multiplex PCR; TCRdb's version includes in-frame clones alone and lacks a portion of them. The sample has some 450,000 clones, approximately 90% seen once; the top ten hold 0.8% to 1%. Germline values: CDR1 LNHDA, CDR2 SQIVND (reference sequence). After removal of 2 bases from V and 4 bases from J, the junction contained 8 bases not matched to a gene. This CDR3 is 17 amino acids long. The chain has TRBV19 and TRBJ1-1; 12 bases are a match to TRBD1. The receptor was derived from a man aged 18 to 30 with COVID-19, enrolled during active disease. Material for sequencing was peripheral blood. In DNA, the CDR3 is TGTGCCAGTAGTATATGGGGTAAGGGACAGGGGGCCACTGAAGCTTTCTTT. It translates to CASSIWGKGQGATEAFF.